These 26 T cell receptor beta chains share one sample of origin, sequenced in a study of post-analysis software for immune sequencing data. Their specific antigens are unknown. cDNA libraries for TCR beta contained unique molecular identifiers. One entry per CDR3 protein, called by TCRdb with MiXCR from the PCR reads. The repertoire holds over 700,000 distinct CDR3 sequences, with 25% to 30% as singletons. Findings and caveats of the study: Among a handful of TRBV segments more frequent in patients than controls were TRBV5-6, TRBV5-1 and TRBV20-1.

Sequencing was done on a sample of blood. The receptors here all came from a girl aged 10-17 years with multiple sclerosis.

This clonotype was seen more than once but under ten times. The chain combines TRBV12-3 or TRBV12-4 with TRBJ1-1, with TRBD1 matching over 10 bases. The CDR3 is 14 residues long. Losses at the gene ends were 6 bases for V and 3 bases for J; bases not matched to a gene: 4. In nucleotides, the CDR3 is TGTGCCAGCAGACGGACAGGGGGGTACACTGAAGCTTTCTTT. Its translation: CASRRTGGYTEAFF.

This clonotype was counted ten times or more. The chain recombines TRBV10-3 with TRBJ2-3, with D perhaps TRBD2 (5 bases). There are 15 residues in the CDR3. Trimming cost V 5 bases and J 5 bases, with 17 bases left between them. Germline V lookup: CDR1 ENHRY, CDR2 SYGVKD. The CDR3 DNA is TGTGCCATCAGTCAGCTTCGGGGTGGGGAAGATACGCAGTATTTT. This gives the protein CAISQLRGGEDTQYF.

This clonotype has a handful of counts. The germline gene is not matched at one end of the junction; a read error may be the cause. The chain combines TRBV10-3 with TRBJ2-3; D gene ambiguous. Germline-derived CDR1 and CDR2 are ENHRY and SYGVKD. CDR3 length equals 13 residues. In DNA form, the CDR3 reads TGCGCCATCAGTGAGTCGGTAGTTGATACGCAGTATTTT. It encodes CAISESVVDTQYF.

This clonotype was found many times. The chain joins TRBV20-1 to TRBJ1-5; D is unresolved. This CDR3 is built from 12 residues. In germline, CDR1 is DFQATT, CDR2 SNEGSKA (reference sequence). CDR3 nucleotide sequence: TGCAGCGCCCGGGCCCCTAATCAGCCCCAGCATTTT. It yields the protein CSARAPNQPQHF.

The chain links TRBV15 to TRBJ2-5; D is perhaps TRBD2 (5 bases). The CDR3 consists of 16 residues. Between the trimmed V and J ends, which lost 2 bases and 5 bases, there was a span of 18 bases. Germline-derived CDR1 and CDR2 are LNHNV and YYDKDF (reference sequence). The CDR3, as DNA: TGTGCCACCAGCAGACCTTACGATTCCTCGGGGGAGACCCAGTACTTC. Encoded protein: CATSRPYDSSGETQYF.

There are many counts of this clonotype. This rearrangement joins TRBV7-9 to TRBJ2-7; no reliable D call. The CDR3 sequence is 13 residues long. Germline V gene lookup returns CDR1 SEHNR and CDR2 FQNEAQ (reference sequence). V was trimmed by 5 bases and J by 4 bases, leaving 12 bases between them. In nucleotides, the CDR3 is TGTGCCAGCAGCCCCACGCTCAGGTACGAGCAGTACTTC. Amino acid sequence: CASSPTLRYEQYF.

This chain joins TRBV29-1 and TRBJ1-1, with D unresolved. V was pared by 4 bases and J by 3 bases, with 15 bases between. Germline V gene lookup returns CDR1 SQVTM and CDR2 ANQGSEA. This CDR3 spans 14 amino acids. The CDR3 spells CSVVDAPPYTEAFF. CDR3 bases: TGCAGCGTTGTGGATGCCCCCCCGTACACTGAAGCTTTCTTT.

This clonotype was observed a few times. This chain uses TRBV9 with TRBJ2-6; 7 bases agree with TRBD1. Germline values: CDR1 SGDLS, CDR2 YYNGEE. The CDR3 sequence is 19 residues long. J was trimmed by 1 base and V by 3 bases; bases with no gene match: 13. CDR3 coding DNA: TGTGCCAGCAGCGCCTTACAACAGGGGATGGGTTCTGGGGCCAACGTCCTGACTTTC. This codes for CASSALQQGMGSGANVLTF.

This sequence joins TRBV5-6 and TRBJ1-5; D possibly corresponds to TRBD1 (6 bases). The CDR3 is made up of 13 amino acids. Looked up from germline, CDR1 is SGHDT and CDR2 is YYEEEE. Trimming cost V 3 bases and J 3 bases, with 7 bases left between them. CDR3 bases: TGTGCCAGCAGCTCAGGGGTCAATCAGCCCCAGCATTTT. Residues: CASSSGVNQPQHF. Together with reference TRBV5-6 and TRBJ1-5, the CDR3 gives the full variable domain: DAGVTQSPTHLIKTRGQQVTLRCSPKSGHDTVSWYQQALGQGPQFIFQYYEEEERQRGNFPDRFSGHQFPNYSSELNVNALLLGDSALYLCASSSGVNQPQHFGDGTRLSIL.

This chain connects TRBV10-3 to TRBJ2-1; 10 nucleotides match TRBD1. Germline CDR1 reads ENHRY; CDR2 reads SYGVKD. The CDR3 covers 15 residues. The V and J ends lost 9 bases and 8 bases, in that order; junction bases with no gene match: 13. CDR3 nucleotide sequence: TGTGCCATAAAATTGACAGGGGGCGTCTCGGATGAGCAGTTCTTC. Protein sequence: CAIKLTGGVSDEQFF.

The chain combines TRBV7-9 with TRBJ2-3, with D possibly matching TRBD2 (5 bases). Trimming took off 7 bases at V and 3 bases at J, with 20 bases between the two ends. This CDR3 comprises 16 residues. The germline V gene encodes CDR1 SEHNR and CDR2 FQNEAQ (reference sequence). CDR3 sequence (DNA): TGTGCCAGCACCAACCCACGGGGAGTGGCAACAGATACGCAGTATTTT. Translated: CASTNPRGVATDTQYF.

The J gene is TRBJ1-2, the V gene TRBV6-2 or TRBV6-3; perhaps TRBD1 as D (5 bases). The CDR3 contains 11 residues. The V and J ends lost 5 bases and 7 bases respectively, with 8 bases between them. Germline V gene sequence: CDR1 MNHEY, CDR2 SVGEGT. Here the CDR3 reads CASSTGGGYTF. CDR3 nucleotide sequence: TGTGCCAGCAGTACAGGAGGTGGCTACACCTTC.

This clonotype was observed at least ten times. The genes are TRBV29-1 and TRBJ2-5; the match to TRBD1 covers 8 bases. Germline loops: CDR1 SQVTM, CDR2 ANQGSEA. The CDR3 length is 14 residues. The trim removed 6 bases at V and 1 base at J, leaving 7 bases unmatched. The CDR3 region is CSVPSTGVQETQYF. DNA of the CDR3: TGCAGCGTCCCGTCGACAGGGGTCCAAGAGACCCAGTACTTC.

This clonotype was seen a handful of times. V usage is TRBV9 and J usage is TRBJ2-7; 7 bases are shared with TRBD1. TRBJ2-5 matches the DNA end more closely, so the J call is doubtful. The CDR3 is made up of 14 amino acids. Germline lookup yields CDR1 SGDLS and CDR2 YYNGEE. CDR3 region: CASSQTQGYGTQYF. In nucleotides, the CDR3 is TGTGCCAGCAGCCAAACACAGGGGTATGGGACCCAGTACTTC.

This clonotype was detected many times. The J gene is TRBJ2-7, the V gene TRBV20-1; TRBD2 is a possible D gene (5 bases). Germline CDR1 is DFQATT and CDR2 is SNEGSKA (reference sequence). V shed 0 bases and J shed 6 bases, with 12 bases lying between them. The CDR3 is 13 amino acids. In DNA form, the CDR3 reads TGCAGTGCTAGAGAGGGCTGGACTGGCGAGCAGTACTTC. It specifies CSAREGWTGEQYF.

This sequence joins TRBV18 and TRBJ2-1, with a weak D call TRBD1 (6 bases). CDR1 KGHSH and CDR2 LQKENI come from the germline V gene. There are 13 residues in the CDR3. V lost 8 bases and J lost 4, with 12 bases in between. DNA of the CDR3: TGTGCCAGCACTACCCAGGGGTACAATGAGCAGTTCTTC. This gives the protein CASTTQGYNEQFF. The whole variable domain, remainder taken from reference TRBV18 and TRBJ2-1, is NAGVMQNPRHLVRRRGQEARLRCSPMKGHSHVYWYRQLPEEGLKFMVYLQKENIIDESGMPKERFSAEFPKEGPSILRIQQVVRGDSAAYFCASTTQGYNEQFFGPGTRLTVL.

The V call is TRBV7-9, the J call TRBJ1-4, with D possibly matching TRBD1 (5 bases). V dropped 5 bases and J dropped 3 bases, with 16 bases sitting between them. Germline V gene sequence: CDR1 SEHNR, CDR2 FQNEAQ (reference sequence). The CDR3 length is 16 residues. Here the CDR3 DNA reads TGTGCCAGCAGCCGCATATCCAGGGACCCTAATGAAAAACTGTTTTTT. This translates into CASSRISRDPNEKLFF. Complete variable domain (other parts from reference TRBV7-9 and TRBJ1-4): DTGVSQNPRHKITKRGQNVTFRCDPISEHNRLYWYRQTLGQGPEFLTYFQNEAQLEKSRLLSDRFSAERPKGSFSTLEIQRTEQGDSAMYLCASSRISRDPNEKLFFGSGTQLSVL.

The V call is TRBV7-2, the J call TRBJ2-5; D is unresolved. The germline CDR1 and CDR2 sequences are SGHTA and FQGNSA. Trimming stripped 2 bases from V and 6 bases from J, with 10 bases between. The CDR3 sequence is 13 residues long. CDR3 amino acids: CASSLRFRQTQYF. CDR3 bases: TGTGCCAGCAGCTTAAGGTTCAGGCAGACCCAGTACTTC.

CDR3 nucleotide sequence: TGTGCCAGCAGTCCGGGACAGGGGGCGAGAAGGGAAAAACTGTTTTTT. Protein product: CASSPGQGARREKLFF. This chain connects TRBV6-5 to TRBJ1-4; 12 nucleotides align to TRBD1. CDR3 length: 16 amino acids. J gave up 8 bases and V 5 bases, and 9 bases lay outside the gene matches. Germline CDR1 and CDR2: MNHEY and SVGAGI.

The J gene is TRBJ2-3, the V gene TRBV20-1, with TRBD2 matching over 10 bases. This CDR3 spans 14 amino acids. CDR1 DFQATT and CDR2 SNEGSKA come from the germline V gene (reference sequence). Trimming at V came to 8 bases and at J to 4 bases, leaving 9 bases not matched to a gene. Here the CDR3 reads CSLPTSGGADTQYF. The CDR3 DNA reads TGCAGTCTACCGACGAGCGGGGGGGCAGATACGCAGTATTTT.

This clonotype has just a few counts. The chain is built from TRBV4-1 and TRBJ2-1; D remains unclear. This CDR3 has 13 residues. Germline V gives CDR1 MGHRA, CDR2 YSYEKL. V was cut by 0 bases and J by 9 bases, with 9 bases left in between. The CDR3 reads CASSQESGFEQFF. The CDR3 DNA reads as TGCGCCAGCAGCCAAGAATCCGGGTTTGAGCAGTTCTTC.

This clonotype was detected a few times. The CDR3 is CASSRGLETQYF. CDR3 coding DNA: TGTGCCAGCAGTCGTGGGTTGGAGACCCAGTACTTC. The chain employs TRBV7-2 and TRBJ2-7; D not resolved. The closer fit of TRBJ2-5 to the DNA end suggests the J call may be wrong. CDR1 and CDR2 (germline): SGHTA, FQGNSA. This CDR3 has 12 amino acids.

The chain has TRBV20-1 and TRBJ2-3, with 8 bases aligning to TRBD2. The CDR3 consists of 16 residues. CDR1 and CDR2 (germline): DFQATT, SNEGSKA (reference sequence). V lost 0 bases to trimming and J lost 0 bases; unmatched junction nucleotides: 5. For the CDR3, the DNA is TGCAGTGCTAGAGATGCGGCTAGCGGGAGCACAGATACGCAGTATTTT. Translation: CSARDAASGSTDTQYF.

The gene calls are TRBV5-1 and TRBJ1-1; 7 nucleotides line up with TRBD1. Germline-derived CDR1 and CDR2 are SGHRS and YFSETQ. This CDR3 has 14 residues. Losses at the gene ends were 7 bases for V and 4 bases for J; bases not matched to a gene: 10. This chain's CDR3 is CASGGGGASTEAFF. CDR3 DNA: TGCGCCAGCGGGGGAGGGGGCGCGTCCACTGAAGCTTTCTTT.

V and J are TRBV5-1 and TRBJ2-2; D possibly corresponds to TRBD2 (6 bases). V gave up 6 bases and J gave up 2 bases, with 11 bases separating them. This CDR3 contains 14 residues. Germline CDR1 is SGHRS and CDR2 is YFSETQ. CDR3 protein: CASNIGGNTGELFF. Here the CDR3 DNA reads TGCGCCAGCAACATCGGGGGTAACACCGGGGAGCTGTTTTTT.

CDR3 in amino acids: CASSPRQVGTGELFF. CDR3 bases: TGTGCCAGCAGCCCCCGACAGGTTGGCACCGGGGAGCTGTTTTTT. The genes are TRBV5-6 and TRBJ2-2; D perhaps matches TRBD1 (6 bases). V gave up 4 bases and J gave up 4 bases, with 14 bases separating them. This CDR3 comprises 15 residues. Germline CDR1 reads SGHDT; CDR2 reads YYEEEE.